This TCR beta chain is drawn from a study of vaccination and CD4 T cells after COVID-19 (dated by TCRdb to between 2022 and 2023). Turning to the overall study: SARS-CoV-2 positivity had been established in the convalescent patients by nasal swab PCR, and mild disease was recorded in several of these patients and severe disease in one. Participants received two doses of either the Pfizer-BioNTech BNT162b2 vaccine (n=8) or the Moderna mRNA-1273 vaccine (n=2). Post-vaccine blood samples were taken a median of 72 days after the second vaccine dose, with a range of roughly 14 to 241 days. In control cultures, a CEFX viral epitope pool was used as positive control, an HIV-1 Nef peptide pool was used as negative control, or no peptide was added. In roughly nine COVID-19 convalescent patients and a handful of infection-naive healthy vaccine recipients, the spike-specific CD4+ TCR repertoire before mRNA vaccination was compared with the repertoire after mRNA vaccination. Culture stimuli were overlapping spike peptide pools from SARS-CoV-2 and from the common cold coronaviruses HCoV-NL63, HCoV-OC43 and HCoV-229E. Post-COVID blood samples from convalescent patients were collected a median of approximately 100 days after diagnosis, with a range of 35 to 161 days. The convalescent cohort included six males and four females, with two Hispanic individuals, seven Caucasians, two Asians and one multiracial person.

Study-wide findings and limitations: An increase in the median number of SARS-CoV-2-reactive clonotypes from approximately 21 after infection to 38 after vaccination was observed, but the change was not found to be significant. In convalescent patients, nearly all vaccine-specific clones (304 of 307) were found to be mono-reactive for SARS-CoV-2 spike rather than cross-reactive with common cold coronaviruses. The number of convalescent patients in the study was relatively small, and the study did not examine early timepoints following natural infection. In convalescent patients, a median 86.3% of post-vaccine SARS-CoV-2-reactive clones were detected only after vaccination, and vaccine-specific priming was suggested by this finding.

This clonotype has more than one count but fewer than ten. Its antigen is unknown. No base qualities exist here, and no much larger clone lies one base off it. The library was built by means of PCR. At the Johns Hopkins FTIC core, DNA from the cultured CD4+ T cells underwent TCR sequencing with the Oncomine TCR Beta short-read assay. Genomic DNA was extracted from the cultured CD4+ T cells with the QIAamp micro DNA kit. Oncomine TCR Beta libraries from cultured CD4+ T cells were pooled with unique dual indexes and sequenced on an Illumina iSeq 100. The authors' pipeline ran thus. Non-productive sequences were filtered out, and CDR3s that did not start with C, did not end with F or W, or were shorter than 7 amino acids were discarded. The MANAFEST web application identified antigen-specific clonotypes by comparing peptide-stimulated wells against reference wells and other culture wells. For a clone to be called positive, the clone needed an FDR below 0.05, an odds ratio above 5, and a productive frequency above 0.1% in at least two of three replicate wells. A clonotype counted as cross-reactive if it showed significant expansion both in the SARS-CoV-2 spike wells and in at least one common cold coronavirus spike condition. Using R version 3.6.1, CDR3 homology was evaluated through Levenshtein distances (stringdist) along with unrooted phylogenetic trees (ape). TCRdb itself trimmed the public reads at Q25 with fastp, ran MiXCR and retained productive beta chains. Entries are consolidated by CDR3 protein sequence, retaining the most common genes and DNA. These V and J calls originate from TCRdb's pipeline instead of the authors' own analysis. The sample contains 20,000 or so distinct CDR3 sequences, approximately 67% of them found a single time. 6.5% to 8.5% of the sample goes to the ten largest clones.

According to the study, the label for this sample's treatment or condition signals: roughly nine-day PBMC culture with coronavirus spike peptide pools or control peptides (ViraFEST assay). The ViraFEST assay was used in the study, in which antigen-specific T cells were expanded with peptide pools and expanded clonotypes were subsequently identified by TCR sequencing. Positive SARS-CoV-2 PCR tests in the convalescent patients dated from March to December 2020, before Alpha, Beta and Delta variants emerged in the United States. About 1.8 million PBMCs per well were cultured in IMDM with approximately 5.2% human AB serum and 8.5 to 10 IU/ml IL-2, plus 10 ug/ml peptide pools. On days 3 and 7, half of the culture medium was replaced with fresh IL-2-containing medium. CD4+ T cells were isolated after approximately ten days of culture through negative selection using the EasySep CD4+ T cell isolation kit. Ficoll-Paque Plus gradient centrifugation was used to isolate PBMCs from whole blood, and the isolated PBMCs were then either used fresh or cryopreserved at -140C. Culture conditions were generally each tested in triplicate wells.

The CDR3 numbers 16 residues from cysteine through phenylalanine. Only the CDR3 part of the read is kept: 48 bases, read in frame from the first base. Compared with germline, V lacks 3 bases and J lacks 4 bases; bases without a gene match: 1. As encoded in the germline V gene, CDR1 is SGHVS while CDR2 is FNYEAQ. This clonotype originated in a human donor who had recovered from COVID-19. The sample comprised CD4+ T cells from blood, cultured in vitro. The chain uses TRBV7-6 and TRBJ2-3; TRBD2 agrees with 16 junctional bases. CDR3 reads: CASSFGTSGRADTQYF. The base sequence is TGTGCCAGCAGCTTTGGGACTAGCGGGAGGGCAGATACGCAGTATTTT.